Each of the 5 T cell receptor beta chains below was sequenced from the same sample in a study of blood T cell repertoires in COVID-19. Clones were sequenced by immunoSEQ multiplex PCR, and TCRdb holds only the in-frame ones, with some missing. The data show about 210,000 clones, with roughly 86% seen just once and 7.6% held by the top ten. The sequenced sample consisted of peripheral blood. Every receptor here comes from a woman aged 50 to 60 with active or convalescent COVID-19.

This clone turned up a few times. The rearrangement uses TRBV7-2 and TRBJ2-1; D unresolved. The CDR3 covers 13 residues. With 7 bases removed from V and 7 bases from J, the gap between germline ends came to 14 bases. The germline V gene has CDR1 SGHTA and CDR2 FQGNSA. The CDR3 loop reads CASTRSPGNEQFF. The CDR3 region has the DNA TGTGCCAGCACTAGAAGTCCGGGTAATGAGCAGTTCTTC. The entire variable domain, with the rest obtained from reference TRBV7-2 and TRBJ2-1, is as follows: GAGVSQSPSNKVTEKGKDVELRCDPISGHTALYWYRQSLGQGLEFLIYFQGNSAPDKSGLPSDRFSAERTGGSVSTLTIQRTQQEDSAVYLCASTRSPGNEQFFGPGTRLTVL.

The chain is built from TRBV28 and TRBJ2-1, with a weak D call TRBD2 (6 bases). V gave up 5 bases and J gave up 5 bases, with 16 bases separating them. Germline CDR1 and CDR2: MDHEN and SYDVKM. CDR3 length: 15 residues. The chain's CDR3 is CASSSQRVSNNEQFF. CDR3 DNA sequence: TGTGCCAGCAGTAGCCAGCGGGTGTCGAACAATGAGCAGTTCTTC.

The chain uses TRBV7-2 and TRBJ1-2; D perhaps matches TRBD1 (5 bases). The germline V gene encodes CDR1 SGHTA and CDR2 FQGNSA. V was pared by 4 bases and J by 7 bases, with 16 bases between. CDR3 length equals 14 residues. The chain's CDR3 is CASSSDSNRSGYTF. CDR3 nucleotide sequence: TGTGCCAGCAGCTCCGACAGTAACCGAAGTGGCTACACCTTC.

J is TRBJ1-2 and V is TRBV5-5; the D is unclear. In germline, CDR1 is SGHKS, CDR2 YYEKEE (reference sequence). V gave up 0 bases and J gave up 5 bases, with 20 bases separating them. This CDR3 has 17 amino acids. This CDR3 reads CASSLVGSGYNGYGYTF. The CDR3 DNA reads as TGTGCCAGCAGCTTGGTAGGTTCAGGCTATAATGGGTATGGCTACACCTTC.

The J gene is TRBJ1-4, the V gene TRBV7-4; D uncertain. There are 14 residues in the CDR3. V gave up 3 bases and J gave up 8 bases, with 13 bases separating them. Germline-derived CDR1 and CDR2 are SGHVT and SQSDAQ. The CDR3 nucleotides read TGTGCCAGCAGCTTCTACAGAATTTACGAAAAACTGTTTTTT. It is translated as CASSFYRIYEKLFF.